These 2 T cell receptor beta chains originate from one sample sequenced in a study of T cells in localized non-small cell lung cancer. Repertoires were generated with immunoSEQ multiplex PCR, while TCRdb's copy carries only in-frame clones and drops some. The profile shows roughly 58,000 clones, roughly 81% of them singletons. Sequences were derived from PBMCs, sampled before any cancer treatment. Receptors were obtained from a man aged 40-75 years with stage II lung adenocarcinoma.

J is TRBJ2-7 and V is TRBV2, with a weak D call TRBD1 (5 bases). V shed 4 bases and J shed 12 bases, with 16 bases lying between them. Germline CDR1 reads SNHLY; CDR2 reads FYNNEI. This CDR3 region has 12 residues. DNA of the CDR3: TGTGCCAGCAGTGGAGAAGGGGCCCGCCCGTACTTC. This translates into CASSGEGARPYF.

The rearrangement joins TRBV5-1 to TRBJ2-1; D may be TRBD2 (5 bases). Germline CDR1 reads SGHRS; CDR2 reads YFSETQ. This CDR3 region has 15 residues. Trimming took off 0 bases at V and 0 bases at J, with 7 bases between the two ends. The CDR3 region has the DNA TGCGCCAGCAGCTTGGGAGGGCTCTCCTACAATGAGCAGTTCTTC. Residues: CASSLGGLSYNEQFF.